This T cell receptor (beta chain) was observed in a study of T cell repertoires in cytomegalovirus infection. Turning to the study itself: Selection of CMV epitopes for the study included recently identified HLA-C-restricted and well-studied HLA-B-restricted ones.

Study-wide points: People with CMV and the relevant HLA were identified by cumulative public TCR beta family frequency.

TCRdb reprocessed the reads with MiXCR, giving one entry per CDR3 protein. This table has 300,000 to 400,000 distinct CDR3 sequences, just under 30% appearing once. This clonotype was seen more than once but under ten times. No antigen is known for it. The receptor was isolated from a human donor in good health (CMV status not recorded). Some clones in this sample may be carry-over from other donors' samples. The material sequenced was cultured PBMCs, taken from culture after CMV antigen stimulation.

As DNA, the CDR3 is TGTGCCAGCAGCCAAGGTGGTCATTCACCCCTCCACTTT. This gives the protein CASSQGGHSPLHF. V gene TRBV3-1 combines with J gene TRBJ1-6, with no clear D. Germline V gene data show CDR1 as LGHDT and CDR2 as YNNKEL (reference sequence). The V end lost 1 base, the J end lost 8 bases, and 6 bases lay between the germline ends. The CDR3 covers 13 residues.